This TCR beta chain appears in the sequencing data of a study of blood T cell repertoires in COVID-19. This clone was detected a few times. Sequencing used immunoSEQ multiplex PCR; TCRdb keeps in-frame clones, though not all of them. The table records 95,000 to 120,000 clones, 70% to 85% of them present only once. The germline V and J ends were trimmed by 8 bases and 2 bases, with 7 bases remaining between them. The CDR3 length is 12 residues. Per germline, CDR1 LNHDA and CDR2 SQIVND (reference sequence). The sample comprised peripheral blood. The TCR comes from a woman aged 40 to 55 with acute or convalescent COVID-19. The chain joins TRBV19 to TRBJ1-3; D is perhaps TRBD1 (6 bases). CDR3 region: CASSGAGNTIYF. CDR3 DNA sequence: TGTGCCAGTTCAGGGGCTGGAAACACCATATATTTT.